Reported below is one T cell receptor (beta chain). Its antigen is undetermined. This sample stems from a study of graft-versus-host responses after intestinal transplantation. Looking at the study overall: All recipients were given anti-thymocyte globulin induction, and tacrolimus and steroids were then administered for about three years.

Points from the study as a whole: Graft-versus-host to host-versus-graft clonal ratios in allografts were high in patients with graft-donor T cell macrochimerism. The recipient marrow held GvH clones, and some of them showed up first in ileum or blood.

Germline V gives CDR1 SQVTM, CDR2 ANQGSEA. With 1 base clipped from V and 4 bases from J, the junction kept 4 bases outside the gene matches. CDR3 length equals 16 residues. Assay: immunoSEQ multiplex PCR; the TCRdb copy retains only in-frame clones and omits some. Of over 85,000 clones in the sample, 93% are singletons; the top ten hold roughly 0.5%. This receptor was obtained from a human donor who received an intestinal transplant. This chain joins TRBV29-1 and TRBJ2-1, with 13 bases fitting TRBD2. The material sequenced was unstimulated CD8+ T cells sorted from spleen or lymph node cells, taken before intestinal transplant. The CDR3 is CSVEGTSGSSYNEQFF. The CDR3 DNA reads TGCAGCGTTGAAGGGACTAGCGGGAGTTCTTACAATGAGCAGTTCTTC.